This paragraph covers one T cell receptor (beta chain) sequence. Trimming left V 0 bases short and J 7 bases short, with 16 bases between. CDR1 is SGHVS, CDR2 FQNEAQ, per germline. The CDR3 covers 16 residues. The method was immunoSEQ multiplex PCR; TCRdb's version includes in-frame clones alone and lacks a portion of them. This table holds 65,000 to 95,000 clones, approximately 89% found once. The data derive from a study of OX40 agonist ivuxolimab in advanced cancers. Study-level information: Averaging roughly 60 years in age, with a range of roughly 23 to 80, the cohort was about 83% male.

The V and J genes are TRBV7-8 and TRBJ1-5; no clear D gene. This TCR was sampled from an adult with an advanced solid tumor such as melanoma, head and neck, liver or kidney cancer. The sequenced sample was CD4+ or CD8+ T cells sorted from blood, obtained in a trial of the OX40 agonist ivuxolimab. The CDR3 nucleotides read TGTGCCAGCAGCTTAGCGCTGCCCAGCGGAGGGCAGCCCCAGCATTTT. Protein product: CASSLALPSGGQPQHF.